This T cell receptor beta chain was retrieved from a study of T-cell memory formation after mild COVID-19. Study findings and constraints: That cross-reactive memory joined was suggested by some responding clones appearing in pre-infection memory.

With respect to this clonotype: As yet, its antigen is unknown.

J lost 3 bases, V lost 5 bases, and 2 bases had no gene match. Germline loops: CDR1 SGHVS, CDR2 FQNEAQ. The CDR3 is 14 amino acids. In TCRdb, the 5' RACE reads were re-called with MiXCR into one record per CDR3 protein. The table records around 340,000 distinct CDR3 sequences, roughly 15% of them present only once. The rearrangement joins TRBV7-8 to TRBJ2-2; 8 bases map to TRBD1. Input material: PBMCs or a T cell subset sorted from them (not recorded which). The TCR sequence derives from a man aged 18 to 30 who had mild COVID-19 (a few samples of this study predate the infection). Cell type and time point are not known. As DNA, the CDR3 is TGTGCCAGCAGCCCAGGGGGCTACACCGGGGAGCTGTTTTTT. Translated: CASSPGGYTGELFF.